The rows below give T cell receptor beta chains drawn from one sample of a study of blood T cell repertoires in COVID-19. Generated by immunoSEQ multiplex PCR, the TCRdb table keeps only in-frame clones and is missing some. The table has roughly 200,000 clones, 83% seen once. The material sequenced was peripheral blood. Every receptor here comes from a human donor in a cohort sampled during active COVID-19. Each CDR3 is given with its conserved first and last residue. Fields, in order: CDR3 length, clone size, V gene, D gene, J gene, CDR3 protein, CDR3 DNA. D genes are given only for firm matches. Clone size appears in some rows only: once, few, many, or a class for an expanded clone.

>16|-|TRBV7-9|-|TRBJ2-6
CASSPADSSGANVLTF
TGTGCCAGCAGCCCGGCAGACTCGTCTGGGGCCAACGTCCTGACTTTC
>14|once|TRBV7-2|-|TRBJ1-1
CASSPQGGGTEAFF
TGTGCCAGCAGCCCACAGGGCGGGGGGACTGAAGCTTTCTTT
>14|-|TRBV2|-|TRBJ1-1
CASSQRTVNTEAFF
TGTGCCAGCAGCCAAAGGACAGTCAACACTGAAGCTTTCTTT
>15|-|TRBV19|TRBD1|TRBJ1-2
CASSIKGTVTYGYTF
TGTGCCAGTAGTATTAAAGGGACAGTAACCTATGGCTACACCTTC
>15|-|TRBV5-4|TRBD1|TRBJ2-7
CASSGRTGSSYEQYF
TGTGCCAGCAGCGGGAGGACAGGGAGCTCCTACGAGCAGTACTTC
>13|-|TRBV12-3/TRBV12-4|TRBD1|TRBJ1-2
CASSLDRVYGYTF
TGTGCCAGCAGCTTGGACAGGGTCTATGGCTACACCTTC
>15|-|TRBV6-2/TRBV6-3|TRBD1|TRBJ1-1
CASSYGGQVNTEAFF
TGTGCCAGCAGTTATGGTGGACAGGTGAACACTGAAGCTTTCTTT
>16|-|TRBV14|-|TRBJ2-1
CASSPFAGYSYNEQFF
TGTGCCAGCAGCCCCTTTGCGGGTTACTCCTACAATGAGCAGTTCTTC
>18|-|TRBV28|-|TRBJ2-7
CASKGTVGRRTETYEQYF
TGTGCCAGCAAAGGGACCGTAGGGAGGCGGACGGAAACCTACGAGCAGTACTTC
>13|-|TRBV5-6|TRBD1|TRBJ1-2
CASSLQGTRGYTF
TGTGCCAGCAGTTTACAGGGGACTAGGGGCTACACCTTC